These 21 T cell receptor beta chains originate from one sample sequenced in a study of OX40 agonist ivuxolimab in advanced cancers. The table came from immunoSEQ multiplex PCR; TCRdb's copy has only in-frame clones and leaves some out. The table records roughly 57,000 clones, 70% to 85% of them present only once. Sequenced material: CD4+ or CD8+ T cells sorted from blood, taken in a trial of the OX40 agonist ivuxolimab. The receptor source for this set is an adult with an advanced solid tumor such as melanoma, head and neck, liver or kidney cancer.

V and J are TRBV7-9 and TRBJ2-7; TRBD2 aligns across 8 bases. This CDR3 is built from 15 residues. Looked up from germline, CDR1 is SEHNR and CDR2 is FQNEAQ (reference sequence). J was trimmed by 2 bases and V by 2 bases; bases with no gene match: 5. The CDR3 sequence is CASSLLIAGPYEQYF. In DNA, the CDR3 is TGTGCCAGCAGCTTACTAATAGCGGGACCCTACGAGCAGTACTTC.

The J gene is TRBJ1-4, the V gene TRBV19; 8 positions match TRBD1. Germline V gives CDR1 LNHDA, CDR2 SQIVND (reference sequence). V was clipped by 5 bases and J by 9 bases; unmatched bases: 5. CDR3 length: 13 amino acids. The CDR3 coding sequence is TGTGCCAGTAGTCAGCAGGGGGCGCAAAAACTGTTTTTT. Encoded protein: CASSQQGAQKLFF. Looking up the rest from reference TRBV19 and TRBJ1-4 gives the full variable domain: DGGITQSPKYLFRKEGQNVTLSCEQNLNHDAMYWYRQDPGQGLRLIYYSQIVNDFQKGDIAEGYSVSREKKESFPLTVTSAQKNPTAFYLCASSQQGAQKLFFGSGTQLSVL.

J is TRBJ2-1 and V is TRBV11-3; D perhaps matches TRBD2 (5 bases). The CDR3 runs 13 residues. Between the trimmed V and J ends, which lost 5 bases and 9 bases, there was a span of 14 bases. Germline V CDR1 and CDR2: SGHNT, YENEEA. The CDR3 spells CASSLATRGEQFF. CDR3 coding DNA: TGTGCCAGCAGCCTTGCTACCCGGGGTGAGCAGTTCTTC.

The CDR3 loop reads CASSLVGLEQYF. CDR3 sequence (DNA): TGTGCCAGCAGCTTGGTGGGGCTCGAGCAGTACTTC. The rearrangement joins TRBV5-5 to TRBJ2-7; TRBD1 might be the D (5 bases). CDR3 length: 12 amino acids. V lost 0 bases and J lost 6, with 7 bases in between. Germline V gene lookup returns CDR1 SGHKS and CDR2 YYEKEE (reference sequence).

The V and J genes are TRBV5-1 and TRBJ1-4; no clear D. Germline CDR1 SGHRS, CDR2 YFSETQ. V lost 0 bases, J lost 4 bases, and 10 bases lay in between. The CDR3 spans 15 residues. CDR3 region: CASSLARVRNEKLFF. The CDR3 DNA is TGCGCCAGCAGCTTGGCCCGGGTCCGTAATGAAAAACTGTTTTTT.

This clone was observed once. The rearrangement joins TRBV19 to TRBJ2-7, with 11 bases fitting TRBD2. This CDR3 is built from 16 residues. J lost 1 base, V lost 4 bases, and 6 bases had no gene match. Looked up from germline, CDR1 is LNHDA and CDR2 is SQIVND (reference sequence). The CDR3 is CASSTTTSGGSYEQYF. The CDR3 nucleotides are TGTGCCAGTAGTACCACCACTAGCGGGGGTTCCTACGAGCAGTACTTC.

The chain is built from TRBV5-1 and TRBJ2-2; D ambiguous. The V gene lost 1 base and the J gene lost 1 base, with 5 bases spanning the gap. Germline V gene lookup returns CDR1 SGHRS and CDR2 YFSETQ. The length of the CDR3 is 14 residues. The CDR3 spells CASSLTLNTGELFF. CDR3 nucleotides: TGCGCCAGCAGCTTGACACTGAACACCGGGGAGCTGTTTTTT.

This rearrangement joins TRBV5-1 to TRBJ2-7, with 9 positions matching TRBD2. CDR3 length: 15 residues. Germline-derived CDR1 and CDR2 are SGHRS and YFSETQ. J was trimmed by 4 bases and V by 5 bases; bases with no gene match: 10. In nucleotides, the CDR3 is TGCGCCAGCAGAAAGATAGCGGGAGATGGATACGAGCAGTACTTC. Amino acids: CASRKIAGDGYEQYF. Full variable domain (missing parts from reference TRBV5-1 and TRBJ2-7): KAGVTQTPRYLIKTRGQQVTLSCSPISGHRSVSWYQQTPGQGLQFLFEYFSETQRNKGNFPGRFSGRQFSNSRSEMNVSTLELGDSALYLCASRKIAGDGYEQYFGPGTRLTVT.

The chain joins TRBV6-5 to TRBJ1-4, with a tentative D call TRBD1 (5 bases). Deletions cut 5 bases from V and 0 bases from J, with 7 bases between. Germline V gene data show CDR1 as MNHEY and CDR2 as SVGAGI. This CDR3 spans 14 amino acids. The CDR3 loop is CASSPGTTNEKLFF. In DNA form, the CDR3 reads TGTGCCAGCAGTCCAGGGACAACTAATGAAAAACTGTTTTTT.

The chain is built from TRBV5-1 and TRBJ2-1, with TRBD2 matching over 10 bases. V trimming: 5 bases; J trimming: 5 bases; junction bases outside the gene matches: 10. CDR3 length: 16 residues. Germline V lookup: CDR1 SGHRS, CDR2 YFSETQ. DNA of the CDR3: TGCGCCAGCAGACCTATTCTAGCGGGGGTAAACAATGAGCAGTTCTTC. Translating it yields CASRPILAGVNNEQFF.

This clone showed up just once. The chain is built from TRBV7-9 and TRBJ2-7; D is ambiguous. V lost 1 base, J lost 2 bases, and 9 bases lay in between. Germline-derived CDR1 and CDR2 are SEHNR and FQNEAQ (reference sequence). The CDR3 spans 14 residues. CDR3: CASSLGVLAYEQYF. The CDR3 DNA reads TGTGCCAGCAGCTTAGGGGTATTGGCCTACGAGCAGTACTTC.

In this sample, this clone turned up a few times. The V gene is TRBV10-3, the J gene TRBJ1-1; tentative D call: TRBD1 (5 bases). CDR1 and CDR2 (germline): ENHRY, SYGVKD. This CDR3 is built from 15 residues. V lost 0 bases and J 1 base, leaving 9 bases between the germline ends. For the CDR3, the DNA is TGTGCCATCAGTGAGTCGAGCAGGGAGAACACTGAAGCTTTCTTT. Amino acids: CAISESSRENTEAFF.

The chain links TRBV5-1 to TRBJ2-2, with D uncertain. Trimming cost V 0 bases and J 6 bases, with 9 bases left between them. CDR1 and CDR2 (germline): SGHRS, YFSETQ. This CDR3 spans 14 amino acids. The CDR3 region is CASSLGPMAGELFF. In nucleotides, the CDR3 is TGCGCCAGCAGCTTGGGACCTATGGCCGGGGAGCTGTTTTTT. The complete variable domain, with remaining parts taken from reference TRBV5-1 and TRBJ2-2, reads KAGVTQTPRYLIKTRGQQVTLSCSPISGHRSVSWYQQTPGQGLQFLFEYFSETQRNKGNFPGRFSGRQFSNSRSEMNVSTLELGDSALYLCASSLGPMAGELFFGEGSRLTVL.

The rearrangement uses TRBV5-6 and TRBJ1-4; 11 nucleotides line up with TRBD1. Germline assignment: CDR1 SGHDT and CDR2 YYEEEE. This CDR3 spans 14 amino acids. J was trimmed by 7 bases and V by 4 bases; bases with no gene match: 3. CDR3 sequence (DNA): TGTGCCAGCAGCGGAGGGACAGGGGGTGAAAAACTGTTTTTT. It encodes CASSGGTGGEKLFF.

The chain couples TRBV6-5 to TRBJ2-1, with TRBD1 matching 12 bases. J was trimmed by 6 bases and V by 5 bases; bases with no gene match: 5. This CDR3 comprises 15 residues. CDR1 and CDR2 (germline): MNHEY, SVGAGI. CDR3: CASSRGQGAVNEQFF. The CDR3 DNA sequence: TGTGCCAGCAGTAGGGGACAGGGGGCTGTCAATGAGCAGTTCTTC.

V is TRBV5-1 and J is TRBJ2-1; a weak D match, TRBD2 (6 bases). Trimming stripped 7 bases from V and 3 bases from J, with 23 bases between. There are 17 residues in the CDR3. In germline, CDR1 is SGHRS, CDR2 YFSETQ. CDR3: CASPPPVRLGLYNEQFF. As DNA, the CDR3 is TGCGCCAGCCCGCCCCCCGTACGACTAGGCCTCTACAATGAGCAGTTCTTC.

About this clone itself: No conserved phenylalanine or tryptophan is present at the end of the CDR3, so a read error is the likely explanation. The DNA is left out, because the CDR3 cannot be placed on it with certainty; the CDR3 is given as TCRdb lists it. The chain uses TRBV11-2 and TRBJ2-3; the table's D gene call, TRBD2, was not cross checked with the DNA. Germline V gene sequence: CDR1 SGHAT, CDR2 FQNNGV. Counting both end residues, the CDR3 totals 15 amino acids. The CDR3 here is CASSLGWGDPGLEFI.

The chain carries TRBV4-1 and TRBJ2-1; D unresolved. This CDR3 is 17 amino acids long. Trimming took 1 base from V and 0 from J, leaving 13 bases between them. CDR1 is MGHRA, CDR2 YSYEKL, per germline. CDR3 sequence (DNA): TGCGCCAGCAGCCAAGTTAGTACCCCCGGCTCCTACAATGAGCAGTTCTTC. Protein: CASSQVSTPGSYNEQFF.

This clone was found once. The rearrangement uses TRBV7-8 and TRBJ2-7; TRBD2 is a possible D gene (6 bases). This CDR3 has 19 amino acids. V lost 1 base, J lost 6 bases, and 28 bases lay in between. CDR1 and CDR2 from the germline V gene are SGHVS and FQNEAQ. The CDR3 is CASSLGPPRGSGVTGEQYF. In nucleotides, the CDR3 is TGTGCCAGCAGCTTAGGTCCCCCGCGGGGTAGCGGCGTAACGGGCGAGCAGTACTTC.

This chain joins TRBV18 and TRBJ1-3, with unresolved D. V was clipped by 3 bases and J by 2 bases, with 11 bases between them. Germline V CDR1 and CDR2: KGHSH, LQKENI. The CDR3 covers 15 residues. The CDR3 nucleotides are TGTGCCAGCTCACCTCGAGGTACGGCTGGAAACACCATATATTTT. It is translated as CASSPRGTAGNTIYF.

The rearrangement links TRBV11-2 to TRBJ2-5; 11 bases are a match to TRBD2. Germline V gives CDR1 SGHAT, CDR2 FQNNGV. The CDR3 sequence is 15 residues long. The V and J ends lost 5 bases and 4 bases, in that order; junction bases with no gene match: 6. This chain's CDR3 is CASSLAGGPGETQYF. CDR3 bases: TGTGCCAGCAGCCTAGCGGGAGGACCTGGAGAGACCCAGTACTTC.